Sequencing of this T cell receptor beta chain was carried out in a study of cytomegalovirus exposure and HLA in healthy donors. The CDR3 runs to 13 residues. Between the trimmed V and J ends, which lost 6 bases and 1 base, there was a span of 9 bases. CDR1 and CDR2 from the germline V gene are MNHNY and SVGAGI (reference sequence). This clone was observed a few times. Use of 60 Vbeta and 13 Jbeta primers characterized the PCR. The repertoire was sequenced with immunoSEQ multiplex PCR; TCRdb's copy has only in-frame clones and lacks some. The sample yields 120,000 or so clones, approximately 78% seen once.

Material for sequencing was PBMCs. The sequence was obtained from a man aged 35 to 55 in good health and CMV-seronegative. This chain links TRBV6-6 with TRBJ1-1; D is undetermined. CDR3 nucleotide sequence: TGTGCCAGCAGCCTAGAGAAGAACACTGAAGCTTTCTTT. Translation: CASSLEKNTEAFF.